This record concerns one TCR beta chain sequence. The record originates from a study of blood T cell repertoires in COVID-19. Whole-study context: The cDNA or gDNA used as material had been derived from T cells, B-cell-depleted T cells, or PBMCs.

TCRdb keeps only in-frame clones here, not all; method: immunoSEQ multiplex PCR. The table lists roughly 140,000 clones, 81% of them singletons. V lost 2 bases, J lost 3 bases, and 8 bases lay in between. This CDR3 is 13 amino acids long. The germline CDR1 and CDR2 sequences are SGHRS and YFSETQ. Sequencing input: peripheral blood. The chain links TRBV5-1 to TRBJ1-1; unclear D gene. The receptor was derived from a human donor with acute or convalescent COVID-19. The donor label of this sample is uncertain. CDR3 sequence: CASSFDGDTEAFF. In DNA, the CDR3 is TGCGCCAGCAGCTTTGACGGGGACACTGAAGCTTTCTTT.